This T cell receptor (beta chain) was captured by sequencing in a study of blood T cell repertoires in COVID-19. The assay was immunoSEQ multiplex PCR, and TCRdb's table has in-frame clones only and misses some. The sample contains roughly 59,000 clones, around 88% of which appear only once. The sequence derives from a human donor in a cohort sampled during active COVID-19. Sequences were obtained from peripheral blood.

The CDR3, as DNA: TGCAGCGTTCGGGGAACCGCACCTTCTTACACTGAAGCTTTCTTT. Translated: CSVRGTAPSYTEAFF. The chain couples TRBV29-1 to TRBJ1-1; D gene uncertain. This CDR3 is built from 15 residues. Deletions cut 5 bases from V and 3 bases from J, with 19 bases between. Germline-derived CDR1 and CDR2 are SQVTM and ANQGSEA.